The 14 T cell receptor beta chains reported below all come from one sample, sequenced in a study of shared clonotypes between healthy human individuals. Here immunoSEQ multiplex PCR was the method, and the copy in TCRdb shows in-frame clones only, minus some. In the table there are roughly 450,000 clones, 79% of which are singletons. Sequenced: PBMCs. Every receptor here comes from a woman between 35 and 50 years old in good health. Some clones in this sample may be carry-over from other donors' samples.

The chain uses TRBV7-8 and TRBJ2-4, with D maybe TRBD1 (6 bases). Trimming removed 5 bases at V and 0 bases at J, with 26 bases between. The CDR3 is 20 amino acids. Germline CDR1 reads SGHVS; CDR2 reads FQNEAQ. The CDR3 nucleotides are TGTGCCAGCAGCCCGGGTTGGGGGACAAGGCAATCTCTAGCCAAAAACATTCAGTACTTC. Translating gives CASSPGWGTRQSLAKNIQYF. The full variable domain, rest sourced from reference TRBV7-8 and TRBJ2-4, is GAGVSQSPRYKVAKRGQDVALRCDPISGHVSLFWYQQALGQGPEFLTYFQNEAQLDKSGLPSDRFFAERPEGSVSTLKIQRTQQEDSAVYLCASSPGWGTRQSLAKNIQYFGAGTRLSVL.

This chain connects TRBV9 to TRBJ2-5, with TRBD2 matching over 12 bases. The length of the CDR3 is 16 residues. Germline lookup yields CDR1 SGDLS and CDR2 YYNGEE. V lost 4 bases to trimming and J lost 0 bases; unmatched junction nucleotides: 4. CDR3 protein: CASSPTSGRNQETQYF. CDR3 DNA: TGTGCCAGCAGCCCAACTAGCGGGAGGAACCAAGAGACCCAGTACTTC. The full variable domain, in which reference TRBV9 and TRBJ2-5 provide the parts outside the CDR3, is DSGVTQTPKHLITATGQRVTLRCSPRSGDLSVYWYQQSLDQGLQFLIQYYNGEERAKGNILERFSAQQFPDLHSELNLSSLELGDSALYFCASSPTSGRNQETQYFGPGTRLLVL.

V and J are TRBV10-3 and TRBJ2-5; TRBD1 aligns across 9 bases. CDR3 length: 14 residues. V lost 6 bases to trimming and J lost 2 bases; unmatched junction nucleotides: 4. CDR1 is ENHRY and CDR2 is SYGVKD in the germline V gene. CDR3 sequence: CAIRSDRGQETQYF. In nucleotides, the CDR3 is TGTGCCATCAGAAGTGACAGGGGGCAAGAGACCCAGTACTTC.

This clone has more than one count but fewer than ten. This chain connects TRBV6-1 to TRBJ2-7; D is undetermined. V was trimmed by 1 base and J by 4 bases, leaving 8 bases between them. This CDR3 has 13 residues. Germline V gene data show CDR1 as MNHNS and CDR2 as SASEGT. CDR3 residues: CASSEVNTYEQYF. The CDR3 nucleotides read TGTGCCAGCAGTGAAGTCAACACATACGAGCAGTACTTC.

This chain links TRBV1 with TRBJ2-2. TRBV1 is a recognized pseudogene. This CDR3 region has 19 residues. In DNA, the CDR3 is TGCACCAGCAGATCCCCGGGACCTTTTTCCCCATCGAACACCGGGGAGCTGTTTTTT. Amino acid sequence: CTSRSPGPFSPSNTGELFF.

The rearrangement uses TRBV7-9 and TRBJ2-7, with D perhaps given as TRBD1 or TRBD2 (5 bases each). Germline-derived CDR1 and CDR2 are SEHNR and FQNEAQ (reference sequence). V lost 1 base and J lost 5, with 12 bases in between. The CDR3 spans 14 residues. In DNA form, the CDR3 reads TGTGCCAGCAGCTTAGGGGACCGAGATAACGAGCAGTACTTC. This translates into CASSLGDRDNEQYF.

Worth noting for this clone: The junction and the germline gene differ at one end; a read error may be behind it. This chain uses TRBV6-9 with TRBJ1-2; 9 bases line up with TRBD1. CDR1 and CDR2 from the germline V gene are MNHGY and SVAAGI. This CDR3 is built from 15 residues. The chain's CDR3 is CASSDRDRDITGYTF. DNA of the CDR3: TGCGCCAGCAGTGATAGGGACAGGGATATCACTGGCTACACCTTC.

Points on this clone: A much more abundant neighbour one base away suggests this may be a read error. The V gene is TRBV7-9, the J gene TRBJ2-3, with TRBD2 identical over 11 bases. CDR1 SEHNR and CDR2 FQNEAQ come from the germline V gene (reference sequence). The CDR3 consists of 14 residues. Germline trimming cut 1 base from V and 9 bases from J; bases unmatched to any gene: 3. CDR3 sequence (DNA): TGTGCCAGCAGCTTAGGGGCTAGCGGGAGGACGCAGTATTTT. It specifies CASSLGASGRTQYF.

This clone appeared a few times. The chain has TRBV7-9 and TRBJ2-2; tentative D call: TRBD1 (6 bases). The CDR3 is 15 amino acids. In germline, CDR1 is SEHNR, CDR2 FQNEAQ (reference sequence). Trimming left V 5 bases short and J 1 base short, with 11 bases between. CDR3 bases: TGTGCCAGCAGCCCCAGGGGAAGGAACACCGGGGAGCTGTTTTTT. Translated, it gives CASSPRGRNTGELFF.

The V call is TRBV11-2, the J call TRBJ1-1; D gene uncertain. This CDR3 region has 12 residues. CDR1 is SGHAT and CDR2 is FQNNGV in the germline V gene. V lost 1 base to trimming and J lost 7 bases, with 7 bases between them. CDR3 sequence: CASSLVAFEAFF. DNA for the CDR3: TGTGCCAGCAGCTTAGTCGCATTTGAAGCTTTCTTT. Filled out from reference TRBV11-2 and TRBJ1-1, the complete variable domain reads EAGVAQSPRYKIIEKRQSVAFWCNPISGHATLYWYQQILGQGPKLLIQFQNNGVVDDSQLPKDRFSAERLKGVDSTLKIQPAKLEDSAVYLCASSLVAFEAFFGQGTRLTVV.

The chain uses TRBV6-6 and TRBJ1-1, with 7 bases that match TRBD1. The CDR3 sequence is 15 residues long. Germline V gene data show CDR1 as MNHNY and CDR2 as SVGAGI (reference sequence). The junction had 10 bases not matched to a gene; V was cut back by 5 bases and J by 4 bases. This CDR3 reads CASSTRQGGGTEAFF. DNA of the CDR3: TGTGCCAGCAGTACCCGACAGGGTGGGGGCACTGAAGCTTTCTTT.

This sequence joins TRBV4-2 and TRBJ2-7; TRBD2 agrees at 11 bases. J gave up 6 bases and V 1 base, and 5 bases lay outside the gene matches. This CDR3 region has 15 residues. Per germline, CDR1 LGHNA and CDR2 YNFKEQ. CDR3: CASSQGVAGGFEQYF. The CDR3 DNA sequence: TGTGCCAGCAGCCAAGGTGTAGCGGGAGGGTTCGAGCAGTACTTC.

The J gene is TRBJ2-7, the V gene TRBV5-6, with D hard to call. V was clipped by 0 bases and J by 6 bases, with 7 bases between them. Germline V gives CDR1 SGHDT, CDR2 YYEEEE. The CDR3 contains 12 residues. CDR3 sequence (DNA): TGTGCCAGCAGCTTGGCCTGGGGCGAGCAGTACTTC. As protein: CASSLAWGEQYF. The full variable domain, in which reference TRBV5-6 and TRBJ2-7 provide the parts outside the CDR3, is DAGVTQSPTHLIKTRGQQVTLRCSPKSGHDTVSWYQQALGQGPQFIFQYYEEEERQRGNFPDRFSGHQFPNYSSELNVNALLLGDSALYLCASSLAWGEQYFGPGTRLTVT.

The chain is built from TRBV11-2 and TRBJ2-7, with 8 bases that match TRBD1. The V gene end was trimmed by 5 bases and the J gene end by 6 bases; junction bases not matched to a gene: 6. Germline V gene data show CDR1 as SGHAT and CDR2 as FQNNGV. The CDR3 has 13 amino acids. CDR3 region: CASSGQGVGEQYF. CDR3 bases: TGTGCCAGCAGCGGACAGGGTGTGGGCGAGCAGTACTTC.